The 18 T cell receptor beta chains below were found in one sample sequenced in a study of OX40 agonist ivuxolimab in advanced cancers. TCRdb's table, derived via immunoSEQ multiplex PCR, lists solely in-frame clones and lacks some. The sample lists about 50,000 clones, around 80% occurring once. This material consisted of CD4+ or CD8+ T cells sorted from blood, taken in a trial of the OX40 agonist ivuxolimab. All receptors derive from an adult with an advanced solid tumor such as melanoma, head and neck, liver or kidney cancer.

V is TRBV25-1 and J is TRBJ1-1; D is ambiguous. Trimming pared 7 bases from V and 4 bases from J, leaving 7 bases between. This CDR3 has 11 residues. Germline CDR1 and CDR2: MGHDK and SYGVNS. The CDR3 nucleotides are TGTGCCAGCACCTACGCCACTGAAGCTTTCTTT. Its translation is CASTYATEAFF. Supplemented by reference TRBV25-1 and TRBJ1-1, the full variable domain reads EADIYQTPRYLVIGTGKKITLECSQTMGHDKMYWYQQDPGMELHLIHYSYGVNSTEKGDLSSESTVSRIRTEHFPLTLESARPSHTSQYLCASTYATEAFFGQGTRLTVV.

The chain employs TRBV19 and TRBJ1-1; 10 bases align to TRBD1. Germline lookup yields CDR1 LNHDA and CDR2 SQIVND (reference sequence). The CDR3 consists of 14 residues. After removal of 4 bases from V and 1 base from J, the junction contained 0 bases not matched to a gene. The CDR3 DNA is TGTGCCAGTAGTAGACAGGGGGCGAACACTGAAGCTTTCTTT. It encodes CASSRQGANTEAFF.

This chain joins TRBV7-9 and TRBJ1-3; no clear D. CDR3 length equals 15 residues. V was shortened by 5 bases and J by 0 bases, with 11 bases between the two germline ends. Germline V gives CDR1 SEHNR, CDR2 FQNEAQ (reference sequence). The CDR3 nucleotides are TGTGCCAGCAGCGGCCCAGAGGGCTCTGGAAACACCATATATTTT. Protein: CASSGPEGSGNTIYF.

J is TRBJ1-2 and V is TRBV6-1, with unresolved D. The CDR3 has 15 residues. Per germline, CDR1 MNHNS and CDR2 SASEGT. With 3 bases removed from V and 0 bases from J, the gap between germline ends came to 11 bases. The CDR3 sequence is CASSEVGLPNYGYTF. The CDR3 nucleotides read TGTGCCAGCAGTGAGGTCGGACTCCCTAACTATGGCTACACCTTC.

V gene TRBV27 combines with J gene TRBJ1-6, with D tentatively TRBD1 (6 bases). Germline CDR1 is MNHEY and CDR2 is SMNVEV (reference sequence). With 2 bases removed from V and 13 bases from J, the gap between germline ends came to 21 bases. The CDR3 is 16 residues long. CDR3 in amino acids: CASSLQQGGLAFPLHF. Written as DNA, the CDR3 is TGTGCCAGCAGTTTACAACAGGGTGGGCTCGCCTTCCCCCTCCACTTT.

This clone was observed a single time. The rearrangement links TRBV4-3 to TRBJ1-6; D might be TRBD1 (5 bases). Germline V gene sequence: CDR1 LGHNA, CDR2 YSLEER. The V end was cut by 0 bases, the J end by 6 bases, with 12 bases between. The CDR3 totals 16 residues. The CDR3 region is CASSQDRWGSNSPLHF. The CDR3 coding sequence is TGCGCCAGCAGCCAAGACCGATGGGGGAGTAATTCACCCCTCCACTTT.

The chain couples TRBV5-1 to TRBJ2-1; no clear D. CDR3 length: 13 amino acids. Trimming stripped 4 bases from V and 10 bases from J, with 15 bases between. CDR1 SGHRS and CDR2 YFSETQ come from the germline V gene. CDR3 amino acids: CASSLQKGWEQFF. The CDR3 DNA follows: TGCGCCAGCAGCCTACAAAAAGGGTGGGAGCAGTTCTTC.

The DNA for the CDR3 is TGTGCCAGCAGTCCCCCGGGACAGGGAGTTAAGAATGAGCAGTTCTTC. It yields the protein CASSPPGQGVKNEQFF. The V call is TRBV6-6, the J call TRBJ2-1; 9 nucleotides align to TRBD1. The ends lost 5 bases at V and 7 bases at J; junction bases unmatched: 12. CDR3 length: 16 residues. CDR1 and CDR2 (germline): MNHNY, SVGAGI (reference sequence).

This clone was counted a single time. The chain links TRBV19 to TRBJ1-1; maybe TRBD1 (5 bases). V was cut by 5 bases and J by 0 bases, with 13 bases left in between. Per the germline V gene, CDR1 is LNHDA and CDR2 is SQIVND (reference sequence). The CDR3 length is 15 residues. Here the CDR3 reads CASSEPGLMNTEAFF. The CDR3 nucleotides read TGTGCCAGTAGTGAGCCGGGACTAATGAACACTGAAGCTTTCTTT.

The V gene is TRBV9, the J gene TRBJ1-6; D is undetermined. This CDR3 contains 14 residues. Germline values: CDR1 SGDLS, CDR2 YYNGEE. Trimming left V 0 bases short and J 11 bases short, with 12 bases between. CDR3 coding DNA: TGTGCCAGCAGCGTAGCCCAGTCCCAGGCACCCCTCCACTTT. It is translated as CASSVAQSQAPLHF. Variable domain in full (rest from reference TRBV9 and TRBJ1-6): DSGVTQTPKHLITATGQRVTLRCSPRSGDLSVYWYQQSLDQGLQFLIQYYNGEERAKGNILERFSAQQFPDLHSELNLSSLELGDSALYFCASSVAQSQAPLHFGNGTRLTVT.

V is TRBV9 and J is TRBJ1-1; D is perhaps TRBD1 (6 bases). This CDR3 contains 14 residues. Trimming took 4 bases from V and 6 from J, leaving 16 bases between them. Germline CDR1 SGDLS, CDR2 YYNGEE. The CDR3 DNA reads as TGTGCCAGCAGCTCACTTACAGGGAGGGCTGAAGCTTTCTTT. It codes for CASSSLTGRAEAFF.

In this sample, this clone turned up once. The chain links TRBV7-8 to TRBJ2-2; 7 bases map to TRBD2. The trim removed 8 bases at V and 0 bases at J, leaving 6 bases unmatched. Germline V lookup: CDR1 SGHVS, CDR2 FQNEAQ. The CDR3 contains 15 residues. In nucleotides, the CDR3 is TGTGCCAGCTCGCGGGGGATCACGAACACCGGGGAGCTGTTTTTT. It translates to CASSRGITNTGELFF. Full variable domain (remainder filled in from reference TRBV7-8 and TRBJ2-2): GAGVSQSPRYKVAKRGQDVALRCDPISGHVSLFWYQQALGQGPEFLTYFQNEAQLDKSGLPSDRFFAERPEGSVSTLKIQRTQQEDSAVYLCASSRGITNTGELFFGEGSRLTVL.

The gene calls are TRBV5-1 and TRBJ1-2, with 7 nucleotides matching TRBD1. After removal of 0 bases from V and 0 bases from J, the junction contained 8 bases not matched to a gene. CDR1 and CDR2 from the germline V gene are SGHRS and YFSETQ. The CDR3 length is 17 residues. CDR3 residues: CASSLGGDSRTNYGYTF. DNA for the CDR3: TGCGCCAGCAGCTTGGGCGGGGACAGCCGAACTAACTATGGCTACACCTTC. The full variable domain, rest sourced from reference TRBV5-1 and TRBJ1-2, is KAGVTQTPRYLIKTRGQQVTLSCSPISGHRSVSWYQQTPGQGLQFLFEYFSETQRNKGNFPGRFSGRQFSNSRSEMNVSTLELGDSALYLCASSLGGDSRTNYGYTFGSGTRLTVV.

The genes are TRBV5-6 and TRBJ2-5; no clear D. The CDR3 runs 12 residues. Germline CDR1 SGHDT, CDR2 YYEEEE. V lost 1 base, J lost 4 bases, and 5 bases lay in between. The CDR3 here is CASSLIRETQYF. In DNA form, the CDR3 reads TGTGCCAGCAGCTTGATAAGAGAGACCCAGTACTTC.

V and J are TRBV28 and TRBJ1-5; TRBD1 might be the D (6 bases). The CDR3 length is 12 residues. Trimming removed 10 bases from V and 3 bases from J, with 10 bases in between. CDR1 is MDHEN, CDR2 SYDVKM, per germline. The CDR3 nucleotides read TGTGCCACCCGGGACAACAATCAGCCCCAGCATTTT. Translated: CATRDNNQPQHF.

This rearrangement joins TRBV30 to TRBJ2-2; TRBD2 agrees at 9 bases. V shed 3 bases, J shed 6 bases, and the junction held 8 bases outside the gene matches. Germline values: CDR1 GTSNPN, CDR2 SVGIG (reference sequence). This CDR3 contains 15 residues. Written as DNA, the CDR3 is TGTGCCTGGAGAGAGTATAGCGGGAGCCCCGGGGAGCTGTTTTTT. Residues: CAWREYSGSPGELFF.

The rearrangement joins TRBV9 to TRBJ2-1; 9 nucleotides align to TRBD2. Germline-derived CDR1 and CDR2 are SGDLS and YYNGEE. Trimming cost V 4 bases and J 2 bases; bases outside gene matches: 10. The CDR3 sequence is 17 residues long. The CDR3 DNA follows: TGTGCCAGCAGCTTCCTTCGAGCGGGAGGCACCTACAATGAGCAGTTCTTC. Protein sequence: CASSFLRAGGTYNEQFF.

Comments on this clone: One end of the junction does not line up with germline, which may come from a read error. J is TRBJ1-2 and V is TRBV11-2; TRBD1 matches 7 bases. Germline CDR1 reads SGHAT; CDR2 reads FQNNGV. The CDR3 loop spans 13 amino acids. The CDR3 DNA reads as TGTGCCAGCAGCCCGACAGGGAACTCTGGCTACACCTTC. Its translation is CASSPTGNSGYTF.